Listed here are 3 T cell receptor beta chains from one sample, sequenced in a study of T cells in Graves' hyperthyroidism and ophthalmopathy. RNA transcripts yielded amplified TCR beta CDR3 regions. First-round RT-PCR targeting the TCR CDR3 was performed with the HTBI primer set. MiXCR was run by TCRdb on the multiplex PCR reads, yielding one entry per CDR3 protein. This sample has more than 300,000 distinct CDR3 sequences; less than 15% occur once, and the top ten carry 9.2%. The sequencing sample was made of blood. The receptors here all came from a woman under 30 with Graves' hyperthyroidism.

Regarding this clonotype: This clone may be a read error of a much larger clone one base away. This rearrangement joins TRBV28 to TRBJ2-7; D might be TRBD2 (6 bases). Germline lookup yields CDR1 MDHEN and CDR2 SYDVKM. The CDR3 extends over 14 amino acids. This CDR3 is CVSSPPGRMGEQYF. The CDR3 region has the DNA TGTGTCAGCAGCCCCCCGGGGAGGATGGGCGAGCAGTACTTC.

This clonotype was detected ten times or more. The chain combines TRBV7-9 with TRBJ1-2, with D hard to call. The CDR3 spans 14 residues. V gave up 1 base and J gave up 0 bases, with 6 bases separating them. Germline lookup yields CDR1 SEHNR and CDR2 FQNEAQ (reference sequence). CDR3 protein: CASSLGTSNYGYTF. Here the CDR3 DNA reads TGTGCCAGCAGCTTAGGTACCTCTAACTATGGCTACACCTTC.

Only a few counts were recorded for this clonotype. DNA for the CDR3: TGTGCCAGCAGCTCCCTCGTCGGAAATCAGCCCCAGCATTTT. Translation: CASSSLVGNQPQHF. The chain has TRBV7-2 and TRBJ1-5; D unresolved. The CDR3 covers 14 residues. Germline CDR1 is SGHTA and CDR2 is FQGNSA. V was clipped by 4 bases and J by 4 bases, with 11 bases between them.